Listed below are T cell receptor beta chains from one sample, sequenced in a study of T cell responses to AZD1222 COVID-19 vaccine. Only in-frame clones appear in the TCRdb table, and some are missing; sequencing was by immunoSEQ multiplex PCR. The sample has roughly 120,000 clones, around 89% seen once. The sequencing used peripheral blood, collected 28 days after the second AZD1222 dose. These receptors came from an adult who received the AZD1222 COVID-19 vaccine. CDR3s leave out the opening cysteine and the closing phenylalanine or tryptophan. D genes are given only for firm matches.

TRBV9	TRBJ2-7	NA	14	ASSRQSGRGGYEQY
TRBV15	TRBJ1-1	NA	11	ATSRDPNTEAF
TRBV12-3/TRBV12-4	TRBJ2-2	NA	10	ASSQGSGELF
TRBV6-5	TRBJ2-1	NA	13	ASSYSGARYNEQF
TRBV5-1	TRBJ2-3	NA	12	ASSLAQGPDTQY
TRBV4-1	TRBJ1-6	TRBD1	15	ASSQLGQGARNSPLH
TRBV7-9	TRBJ2-7	TRBD2	10	ASSSSGGEQY
TRBV28	TRBJ2-7	TRBD1	13	ASSLRGTGGSEQY
TRBV25-1	TRBJ1-1	NA	12	ASSERSGHTEAF
TRBV11-3	TRBJ2-3	TRBD2	15	ASSLGIAGGATDTQY
TRBV5-4	TRBJ1-2	TRBD1	14	ASSKGGDRGDYGYT
TRBV5-1	TRBJ2-3	TRBD1	14	ASSLNQGAISYTQY
TRBV28	TRBJ2-5	NA	13	ASSPQRLAKETQY
TRBV27	TRBJ1-5	NA	14	ASSLVGSVGNQPQH
TRBV30	TRBJ1-3	NA	11	AWTTFSGNTIY
TRBV19	TRBJ1-5	TRBD1	15	ASSIRRDRALGQPQH
TRBV5-6	TRBJ2-1	NA	14	ASSWRARGVGNEQF
TRBV7-9	TRBJ1-1	TRBD1	11	ASSSRGGAEAF
TRBV19	TRBJ1-4	TRBD1	13	ASSYPGTGNEKLF
TRBV15	TRBJ1-3	NA	11	ATSRGFRDTIY
TRBV13	TRBJ1-5	NA	12	ASSFGQGNQPQH
TRBV29-1	TRBJ1-1	NA	9	SVEVGTEAF
TRBV16	TRBJ2-7	NA	10	ASSQGSGEQY
TRBV6-7	TRBJ2-3	TRBD2	14	ASNPLASGSTDTQY
TRBV2	TRBJ2-5	NA	14	ASSEDPDGRQETQY
TRBV6-5	TRBJ2-7	TRBD2	11	ASKGLAHYEQY
TRBV28	TRBJ1-2	NA	11	ASTNGGFYGYT
TRBV6-5	TRBJ2-1	TRBD1	13	ASSPTGTGVNEQF
TRBV27	TRBJ2-3	NA	14	ASSPGDTWITDTQY
TRBV5-4	TRBJ2-1	TRBD2	15	ASSQGLAGGLYNEQF
TRBV5-1	TRBJ2-3	TRBD2	14	ASSTGLERGTDTQY
TRBV5-4	TRBJ2-1	NA	12	ASSHGGSYNEQF
TRBV16	TRBJ2-7	NA	12	ASTSAPSTYEQY
TRBV15	TRBJ2-7	TRBD1	11	ATRGTGAYEQY
TRBV5-4	TRBJ2-7	NA	13	ASSLRSGSSYEQY
TRBV2	TRBJ2-7	NA	11	ASSLQGSYEQY
TRBV10-3	TRBJ1-1	NA	11	AISESFGTEAF
TRBV12-3/TRBV12-4	TRBJ1-1	NA	11	ASSLLAGTEAF
TRBV10-3	TRBJ1-2	NA	13	AISDSMGRVGGYT
TRBV7-9	TRBJ2-7	NA	11	ASSFTTTAEQY
TRBV11-3	TRBJ2-3	TRBD2	13	ASSFSGGEADTQY
TRBV30	TRBJ1-2	TRBD1	12	AWATGGFSYGYT
TRBV7-8	TRBJ2-5	NA	14	ASSSRMWGQQETQY
TRBV29-1	TRBJ2-7	NA	11	SVEEGRGYEQY
TRBV7-9	TRBJ1-2	NA	12	ASSLAPSRYGYT
TRBV2	TRBJ2-7	NA	12	ASTQRNSVYEQY
TRBV19	TRBJ1-3	NA	9	ASREVNTIY
TRBV7-8	TRBJ1-4	NA	12	ASSPPGGWEKLF
TRBV18	TRBJ2-5	NA	13	ASSPRQEAQETQY